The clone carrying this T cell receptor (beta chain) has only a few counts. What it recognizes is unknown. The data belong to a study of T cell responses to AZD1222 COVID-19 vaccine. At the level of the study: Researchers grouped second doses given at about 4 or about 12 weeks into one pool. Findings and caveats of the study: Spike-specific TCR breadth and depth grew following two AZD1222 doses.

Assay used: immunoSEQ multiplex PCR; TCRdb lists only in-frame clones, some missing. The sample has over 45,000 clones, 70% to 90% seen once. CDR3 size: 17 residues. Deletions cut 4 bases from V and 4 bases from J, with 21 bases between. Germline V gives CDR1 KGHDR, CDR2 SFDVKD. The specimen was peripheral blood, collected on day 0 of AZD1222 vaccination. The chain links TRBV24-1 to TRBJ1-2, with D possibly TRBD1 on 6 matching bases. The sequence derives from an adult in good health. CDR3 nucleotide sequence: TGTGCCACCAGTGACTCGGACAGAACCAGGGACGCCTATGGCTACACCTTC. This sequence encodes CATSDSDRTRDAYGYTF.